These 24 T cell receptor beta chains originate from one sample sequenced in a study of response to subunit inactivated influenza vaccine (dated by TCRdb to 2016 to 2018). The library was built by means of RT-PCR. The data were produced on an Illumina HiSeq 2500. The public reads were reanalyzed by TCRdb: fastp trimming at Q25, MiXCR alignment, in-frame beta chains only. A single entry per CDR3 protein holds the most common genes and DNA from its merged rows. Here the sample has 450,000 to 600,000 distinct CDR3 sequences; about 15% occur a single time. Around 3% of the sample is held by the ten biggest clonotypes. The specimen was CD4+ T cells sorted from PBMCs, collected roughly 24 months after vaccination. These receptors all come from a man aged 45 to 70 who received an inactivated influenza vaccine. Donor details come from another sample of the same person, matched by shared clones.

This clonotype has ten or more counts. The gene calls are TRBV18 and TRBJ2-7; 8 bases align to TRBD1. Germline values: CDR1 KGHSH, CDR2 LQKENI. The CDR3 sequence is 14 residues long. V lost 3 bases to trimming and J lost 4 bases; unmatched junction nucleotides: 5. CDR3 loop: CASSPGRTGYEQYF. Written as DNA, the CDR3 is TGTGCCAGCTCACCGGGAAGGACAGGGTACGAGCAGTACTTC.

The chain employs TRBV29-1 and TRBJ2-1; maybe TRBD2 (5 bases). The germline V gene has CDR1 SQVTM and CDR2 ANQGSEA. V was trimmed by 4 bases and J by 9 bases, leaving 13 bases between them. The CDR3 totals 12 residues. This chain's CDR3 is CSVGPGLGEQFF. In DNA, the CDR3 is TGCAGCGTTGGCCCGGGATTGGGTGAGCAGTTCTTC.

This clonotype was observed at least ten times. This chain links TRBV20-1 with TRBJ1-1, with D unresolved. This CDR3 is built from 13 residues. The ends were cut back, 3 bases at V and 9 bases at J, with 17 bases in the middle. Germline loops: CDR1 DFQATT, CDR2 SNEGSKA (reference sequence). The CDR3 nucleotides read TGCAGTGCTAGGGTCCCTTGGGAGACACAAGCTTTCTTT. It codes for CSARVPWETQAFF.

This chain connects TRBV10-3 to TRBJ1-2; D not certain. Looked up from germline, CDR1 is ENHRY and CDR2 is SYGVKD. V was clipped by 1 base and J by 3 bases, with 6 bases between them. The CDR3 extends over 13 amino acids. The CDR3 DNA follows: TGTGCCATCAGTGAGTGGCAGTACTATGGCTACACCTTC. Translation gives CAISEWQYYGYTF.

The chain combines TRBV11-2 with TRBJ2-3; TRBD2 agrees at 14 bases. CDR1 is SGHAT, CDR2 FQNNGV, per germline. V dropped 1 base and J dropped 4; count of bases not matched to a gene: 16. The CDR3 length is 21 residues. CDR3 region: CASSLVGLLTGTSGSADTQYF. CDR3 DNA: TGTGCCAGCAGCTTAGTTGGGCTTCTGACCGGGACTAGCGGGAGTGCAGATACGCAGTATTTT.

This chain joins TRBV7-2 and TRBJ2-7; D remains unclear. The V and J ends lost 6 bases and 2 bases respectively, with 11 bases between them. CDR1 and CDR2 (germline): SGHTA, FQGNSA. CDR3 size: 13 residues. The DNA of the CDR3 is TGTGCCAGCAGAATAGGGCGTACCTACGAGCAGTACTTC. Translation gives CASRIGRTYEQYF.

In this sample, this clonotype turned up a few times. The chain combines TRBV11-2 with TRBJ2-3; D gene uncertain. The CDR3 loop spans 17 amino acids. V was clipped by 5 bases and J by 1 base, with 19 bases between them. CDR1 and CDR2 (germline): SGHAT, FQNNGV. CDR3 sequence: CASSRSTYQDRTDTQYF. CDR3 in DNA: TGTGCCAGCAGCCGCTCGACTTATCAGGATCGCACAGATACGCAGTATTTT.

Many counts were recorded for this clonotype. J is TRBJ1-5 and V is TRBV12-3 or TRBV12-4, with D unclear. This CDR3 has 13 residues. The V and J ends lost 6 bases and 2 bases respectively, with 8 bases between them. This CDR3 is CASSPSGNQPQHF. The CDR3, as DNA: TGTGCCAGCAGCCCCTCCGGCAATCAGCCCCAGCATTTT.

V gene TRBV6-1 combines with J gene TRBJ2-1; 8 bases are a match to TRBD1. CDR3 length equals 14 residues. V trimming: 7 bases; J trimming: 4 bases; junction bases outside the gene matches: 6. Germline lookup yields CDR1 MNHNS and CDR2 SASEGT. The CDR3 loop is CASTRTGNYNEQFF. CDR3 DNA sequence: TGTGCCAGCACTAGGACAGGGAATTACAATGAGCAGTTCTTC.

This clonotype was seen a few times. This chain links TRBV10-2 with TRBJ1-5; D is undetermined. The germline V gene encodes CDR1 WSHSY and CDR2 SAAADI. The ends were cut back, 0 bases at V and 0 bases at J, with 9 bases in the middle. The CDR3 covers 16 residues. This CDR3 is CASSESMRISNQPQHF. CDR3 bases: TGCGCCAGCAGTGAGTCGATGCGGATTAGCAATCAGCCCCAGCATTTT.

V is TRBV20-1 and J is TRBJ1-1, with D unclear. From germline, CDR1 is DFQATT and CDR2 SNEGSKA (reference sequence). The CDR3 extends over 12 amino acids. V was clipped by 3 bases and J by 1 base, with 6 bases between them. CDR3 in DNA: TGCAGTGCTAGCTGGACGAACACTGAAGCTTTCTTT. Its protein is CSASWTNTEAFF.

The rearrangement links TRBV19 to TRBJ1-1; the D gene is possibly TRBD1 (5 bases). The CDR3 is 13 amino acids. Trimming removed 2 bases at V and 8 bases at J, with 12 bases between. The germline V gene encodes CDR1 LNHDA and CDR2 SQIVND (reference sequence). The CDR3 is CASSIPETDEAFF. CDR3 sequence (DNA): TGTGCCAGTAGTATACCGGAGACAGACGAAGCTTTCTTT.

This chain joins TRBV20-1 and TRBJ2-1, with TRBD2 as a possible D gene (5 bases). Between the trimmed V and J ends, which lost 6 bases and 0 bases, there was a span of 15 bases. Germline V gene sequence: CDR1 DFQATT, CDR2 SNEGSKA (reference sequence). The CDR3 consists of 15 residues. CDR3 coding DNA: TGCAGTGCAACTTTACCCGAGGGCTCCTACAATGAGCAGTTCTTC. This gives the protein CSATLPEGSYNEQFF.

This clonotype was found a few times. The V gene is TRBV23-1, the J gene TRBJ2-2; D gene uncertain. Being an ORF, TRBV23-1 has a function that is uncertain. The CDR3 consists of 16 residues. Trimming removed 3 bases from V and 0 bases from J, with 11 bases in between. CDR3 nucleotide sequence: TGCGCCAGCAGTCATCTGGATGACGCGAACACCGGGGAGCTGTTTTTT. This gives the protein CASSHLDDANTGELFF.

This clonotype came up a few times. V usage is TRBV20-1 and J usage is TRBJ2-3; D call uncertain. Trimming took 5 bases from V and 4 from J, leaving 10 bases between them. This CDR3 contains 12 residues. Germline CDR1 is DFQATT and CDR2 is SNEGSKA (reference sequence). Here the CDR3 DNA reads TGCAGTGCTGGGTCTAGGGCAGATACGCAGTATTTT. It encodes CSAGSRADTQYF.

The table lists this clonotype with a few counts. This chain links TRBV5-1 with TRBJ2-7; 7 bases line up with TRBD1. Germline loops: CDR1 SGHRS, CDR2 YFSETQ. This CDR3 has 15 residues. The ends lost 4 bases at V and 0 bases at J; junction bases unmatched: 7. The CDR3 DNA is TGCGCCAGCAGCGAGGGGGCGATTAGCTCCTACGAGCAGTACTTC. This translates into CASSEGAISSYEQYF.

The chain has TRBV11-2 and TRBJ1-2, with a possible D match to TRBD1 (6 bases). CDR1 is SGHAT and CDR2 is FQNNGV in the germline V gene. This CDR3 contains 13 residues. Trimming stripped 5 bases from V and 4 bases from J, with 11 bases between. CDR3 sequence (DNA): TGTGCCAGCAGCCCACCGGGGGCCTATGGCTACACCTTC. The encoded protein is CASSPPGAYGYTF.

The chain employs TRBV29-1 and TRBJ2-3, with 10 bases lining up with TRBD1. Germline CDR1 and CDR2: SQVTM and ANQGSEA. The trim removed 7 bases at V and 3 bases at J, leaving 7 bases unmatched. The CDR3 extends over 14 amino acids. The chain's CDR3 is CSGIRDRGTDTQYF. The DNA for the CDR3 is TGCAGCGGTATCCGGGACAGGGGTACAGATACGCAGTATTTT.

The J gene is TRBJ2-3, the V gene TRBV27, with D perhaps TRBD2 (5 bases). Trimming took 8 bases from V and 4 from J, leaving 10 bases between them. The V gene's germline CDR1 is MNHEY and CDR2 SMNVEV (reference sequence). There are 12 residues in the CDR3. The CDR3, as DNA: TGTGCCAGCCGGGATGGGCCAGATACGCAGTATTTT. Translating it yields CASRDGPDTQYF.

This clonotype was seen a few times. This chain links TRBV24-1 with TRBJ1-5; tentatively, D is TRBD1 (6 bases). Trimming took off 3 bases at V and 1 base at J, with 12 bases between the two ends. This CDR3 has 16 amino acids. Germline V gene lookup returns CDR1 KGHDR and CDR2 SFDVKD. CDR3 DNA: TGTGCCACCAGTGATGGAAGGGGGACCAGCAATCAGCCCCAGCATTTT. Translating gives CATSDGRGTSNQPQHF.

The chain joins TRBV12-3 or TRBV12-4 to TRBJ2-2, with D hard to call. Trimming removed 6 bases from V and 6 bases from J, with 14 bases in between. This CDR3 has 14 amino acids. CDR3 nucleotides: TGTGCCAGCAGCCAAAATAGTGGGGCCGGGGAGCTGTTTTTT. Amino acid sequence: CASSQNSGAGELFF.

Turning to this clonotype: The junction departs from germline at one end; a sequencing error may be responsible. CDR3 loop: CCARSGGARNQPQHF. The CDR3 DNA reads TGCTGTGCTAGGAGTGGGGGGGCGAGAAATCAGCCCCAGCATTTT. The chain is built from TRBV20-1 and TRBJ1-5, with D maybe TRBD1 (6 bases). The CDR3 has 15 amino acids. The V gene's germline CDR1 is DFQATT and CDR2 SNEGSKA (reference sequence).

This clonotype was detected a few times. The chain recombines TRBV4-3 with TRBJ2-1; D not resolved. This CDR3 spans 17 amino acids. Germline V CDR1 and CDR2: LGHNA, YSLEER. V was trimmed by 0 bases and J by 0 bases, leaving 12 bases between them. The CDR3 DNA reads as TGCGCCAGCAGCCAAGATGTAGTAGTAAGCTCCTACAATGAGCAGTTCTTC. This gives the protein CASSQDVVVSSYNEQFF.

The chain links TRBV5-1 to TRBJ1-1, with D hard to call. Trimming shortened V by 0 bases and J by 7 bases, and 22 bases separated the two germline ends. Germline lookup yields CDR1 SGHRS and CDR2 YFSETQ. The CDR3 length is 17 residues. CDR3 DNA: TGCGCCAGCAGCTTGGAGGTTACCTCTTCGGGCCTCGGTGAAGCTTTCTTT. Translation gives CASSLEVTSSGLGEAFF.